Here is one T cell receptor (beta chain) with its context. What this receptor recognizes is not known. No quality values exist for individual bases; no much larger clone is one base distant. These data originate in a study of T cell responses to AZD1222 COVID-19 vaccine (dated by TCRdb to 2020 to 2022). Regarding the research as a whole: TCR sequencing covered approximately 230 trial participants: 207 given two doses of AZD1222 and about 26 given two doses of MenACWY control vaccine. Trial participants were enrolled by age into subgroups of 18-55, 56-69 and 70-plus years, and around 150, 28 and 57 TCR-sequenced participants, respectively, were included in these subgroups. What the work shows at the level of the full study, not this receptor alone: Most participants were white British and females outnumbered males, and the authors suggested that clonal diversity may have been underestimated. Vaccine-associated CD4 TCRs spanned the whole spike protein, with dominant responses in regions 160-218 and 743-854. Spike-specific TCR breadth and depth rose significantly after two AZD1222 doses compared with day 0 and with MenACWY recipients. The 56-69-year group was small, and its depth increase did not reach significance, likely because of low power. Because no day 14 peak-response samples were available, repertoires were characterized only after the peak T cell response. Conclusions about previously exposed vaccinees were limited because only a handful of AZD1222 recipients were SARS-CoV-2 seropositive at baseline. Epitopes outside the regions mutated in the B.1.351 and B.1.1.7 variants were reportedly recognized by nearly half of the unique spike-specific TCRs.

What this sample's time point label stands for: about 28 days (+/-7) after the second vaccine dose. AZD1222 recipients with second doses at about 4 weeks or about 12 weeks were pooled, because spike-specific TCR depth and breadth did not differ between schedules. Vaccinee samples were obtained from the UK trials COV001 and COV002, which included a single-blind randomized controlled phase 2/3 trial of AZD1222 (ChAdOx1 nCoV-19) in healthy adults. For TCRbeta chain sequencing, PBMC samples from trial participants were taken at day 0 and at day 28 after the second dose. V lost 6 bases and J lost 5 bases; the stretch between them is 16 bases long. The CDR3 measures 14 amino acids from cysteine to phenylalanine. The only DNA kept is the CDR3, 42 bases in frame from the first base. Sequences MNHEY (CDR1) and SVGAGI (CDR2) are obtained from the germline V gene. The CDR3 regions of human TCRbeta chains were subjected to immunosequencing. In the authors' own workflow: Repertoire TCRs were checked for matches against a reference library of SARS-CoV-2-specific TCRs that had been generated using the MIRA antigen-specificity platform. Breadth was defined as the fraction of unique TCRs that were SARS-CoV-2-associated, and depth was defined as the fraction of total T cells that were SARS-CoV-2-associated. Using the MIRA data, every spike-specific TCR was mapped to the spike region that the TCR reacted to and assigned to either a CD4 or a CD8 class. Log10-transformed breadth and depth values were compared by one-way ANOVA with Sidak's multiple comparisons tests. The source is immuneACCESS, and TCRdb retained only in-frame sequences with V and J called. Part of the clones is not carried over; for the studies checked, unresolved V genes explain less than half of this, and the remainder is unexplained. V and J calls and clone size are given by that table; D and trimming were obtained from the DNA. For this sample the table gives about 100,000 clones, of which over 75% were detected only once. The ten largest account for roughly a tenth of the sample.

The origin of this receptor is an adult who received the AZD1222 COVID-19 vaccine. Recombination linked TRBV6-5 to TRBJ1-1; tentative D gene TRBD1, with 6 bases matching. The sample consisted of peripheral blood, taken 28 days after the second AZD1222 dose. CDR3 protein: CASRAAGVRTEAFF. The nucleotides are TGTGCCAGCAGAGCGGCAGGGGTTAGAACTGAAGCTTTCTTT.